This is a list of T cell receptor beta chains from one sample in a study of T cells after yellow fever vaccination. In TCRdb, the 5' RACE reads were re-called with MiXCR into one record per CDR3 protein. The repertoire includes 300,000 to 350,000 distinct CDR3 sequences, about 8.3% of them detected once, and about 16% sits in the top ten. The specimen was PBMCs, collected about 41 days after the first yellow fever vaccination. The receptors stem from a man aged 18 to 35 who received the YFV17D yellow fever vaccine. CDR3s include the opening cysteine and the closing phenylalanine or tryptophan. D genes are given only for firm matches. Only some rows state a clone size, as once, few, many or a class for expanded clones.

DNA: TGCGCCAGCAGCCGGGACATTGCGACGGGGACCAGGGGCAATCAGCCCCAGCATTTT
CDR3: CASSRDIATGTRGNQPQHF
size: .
V: TRBV4-3
J: TRBJ1-5
D: .

DNA: TGTGCCAGCAGTCTCCGGGACGGAGAACGAGATACGCAGTATTTT
CDR3: CASSLRDGERDTQYF
size: few
V: TRBV5-5
J: TRBJ2-3
D: .

DNA: TGTGCCAGCAGCGCAACCCCGGGACTAGCGGGGGCCTACAATGAGCAGTTCTTC
CDR3: CASSATPGLAGAYNEQFF
size: .
V: TRBV4-2
J: TRBJ2-1
D: TRBD2

DNA: TGCGCCAGCAGCTTGGGATGGGGGGCCTACGAGCAGTACTTC
CDR3: CASSLGWGAYEQYF
size: many
V: TRBV5-1
J: TRBJ2-7
D: .

DNA: TGTGCCAGCAGTGCCTACACAGGGGCCCTAAATGAAAAACTGTTTTTT
CDR3: CASSAYTGALNEKLFF
size: few
V: TRBV6-1
J: TRBJ1-4
D: TRBD1

DNA: TGTGCCAGCAGTTGGACAGGACCGGATTCACCCCTCCACTTT
CDR3: CASSWTGPDSPLHF
size: .
V: TRBV6-2/TRBV6-3
J: TRBJ1-6
D: TRBD1

DNA: TGCGCCAGCAGCGCGGACCAGGGGGGCTATGGCTACACCTTC
CDR3: CASSADQGGYGYTF
size: .
V: TRBV5-1
J: TRBJ1-2
D: TRBD1

DNA: TGCGCCAGCAGCTTGGACAGCAAATCCTACGAGCAGTACTTC
CDR3: CASSLDSKSYEQYF
size: few
V: TRBV5-1
J: TRBJ2-7
D: .

DNA: TGTGCCAGCAGCTTACTAGCGGGGGGTACCTACGAGCAGTACTTC
CDR3: CASSLLAGGTYEQYF
size: many
V: TRBV7-3
J: TRBJ2-7
D: TRBD2

DNA: TGTGCCAGCAGCTTAGCTGGACGGAACCTTAAAGAGACCCAGTACTTC
CDR3: CASSLAGRNLKETQYF
size: .
V: TRBV7-8
J: TRBJ2-5
D: .

DNA: TGCGCCAGCAGCCAAGATGTAGGGGGCACTGAAGCTTTCTTT
CDR3: CASSQDVGGTEAFF
size: few
V: TRBV4-3
J: TRBJ1-1
D: .

DNA: TGCAGTGCTAGTACTGTAACCAATTACGAGCAGTACTTC
CDR3: CSASTVTNYEQYF
size: .
V: TRBV20-1
J: TRBJ2-7
D: .

DNA: TGCGCCAGCAGTAGGGACCAGAGCACCTACGAGCAGTACTTC
CDR3: CASSRDQSTYEQYF
size: .
V: TRBV5-1
J: TRBJ2-7
D: .

DNA: TGTGCCAGCAGCTTGGGGCCTGGGGCAGGGCCCTTACAAACGCGGCTGTTTTTT
CDR3: CASSLGPGAGPLQTRLFF
size: few
V: TRBV5-6
J: TRBJ1-4
D: .

DNA: TGTGCCAGCTCCGCCAGGGCTTATAATGAAAAACTGTTTTTT
CDR3: CASSARAYNEKLFF
size: .
V: TRBV7-9
J: TRBJ1-4
D: .

DNA: TGTGCCAGCTCACCGTCAGTTTTGAACACTGAAGCTTTCTTT
CDR3: CASSPSVLNTEAFF
size: .
V: TRBV18
J: TRBJ1-1
D: .

DNA: TGTGCCAGCAGCCGGGGAGGCTACAATGAAAAACTGTTTTTT
CDR3: CASSRGGYNEKLFF
size: few
V: TRBV7-2
J: TRBJ1-4
D: .